These 6 T cell receptor beta chains were all obtained from the same sample, sequenced in a study of Graves' ophthalmopathy and Graves' hyperthyroidism. Amplification of TCR beta CDR3 regions used RNA transcripts. HTBI primers were employed in first-round RT-PCR, then a second-round multiplex PCR followed. TCRdb re-called the multiplex PCR reads through MiXCR, storing one row per CDR3 protein. The sample includes approximately 410,000 distinct CDR3 sequences, just over 15% of them seen just once. The source material was peripheral blood. The receptors were sampled from a woman aged 18-29 years with stable Graves' hyperthyroidism.

This clonotype was counted only a few times. This chain uses TRBV6-5 with TRBJ2-6; no reliable D call. CDR1 is MNHEY and CDR2 is SVGAGI in the germline V gene. This CDR3 comprises 12 residues. The V end was cut by 10 bases, the J end by 5 bases, with 9 bases between. The DNA of the CDR3 is TGTGCCACAGCTTACTGGGCCAACGTCCTGACTTTC. The encoded protein is CATAYWANVLTF.

In its sample, this clonotype was seen many times. The rearrangement links TRBV27 to TRBJ1-5; D call uncertain. Germline V gene lookup returns CDR1 MNHEY and CDR2 SMNVEV (reference sequence). The germline V and J ends were trimmed by 5 bases and 0 bases, with 8 bases remaining between them. This CDR3 is 14 amino acids long. The CDR3 DNA reads TGTGCCAGCAGTCCGTGGAGTAGCAATCAGCCCCAGCATTTT. Protein product: CASSPWSSNQPQHF.

In this sample, this clonotype turned up many times. V and J are TRBV19 and TRBJ1-2; 8 bases match TRBD1. V dropped 10 bases and J dropped 7; count of bases not matched to a gene: 11. Germline V CDR1 and CDR2: LNHDA, SQIVND (reference sequence). The CDR3 has 13 amino acids. The CDR3 loop reads CAIPDRGEGGYTF. In DNA form, the CDR3 reads TGTGCCATTCCCGACAGGGGAGAGGGTGGCTACACCTTC.

The sample holds many counts of this clonotype. The V and J genes are TRBV5-1 and TRBJ2-7; D unresolved. Per germline, CDR1 SGHRS and CDR2 YFSETQ. The CDR3 consists of 13 residues. V shed 0 bases and J shed 2 bases, with 6 bases lying between them. The CDR3 spells CASSLGITYEQYF. The CDR3 DNA follows: TGCGCCAGCAGCTTGGGGATAACCTACGAGCAGTACTTC.

In this sample, this clonotype turned up a few times. DNA for the CDR3: TGTGCCAGCAGGCGACTATTCAGCACAGATACGCAGTATTTT. It yields the protein CASRRLFSTDTQYF. The chain combines TRBV2 with TRBJ2-3; D perhaps matches TRBD2 (5 bases). The CDR3 is 14 residues long. CDR1 is SNHLY, CDR2 FYNNEI, per germline. Trimming took 6 bases from V and 0 from J, leaving 10 bases between them.

This clonotype was counted a few times. A much larger clonotype is one base distant, so this may be a read error. The chain employs TRBV6-2 or TRBV6-3 and TRBJ1-5, with unresolved D. The CDR3 has 18 residues. The germline V gene has CDR1 MNHEY and CDR2 SVGEGT. The V and J ends lost 7 bases and 0 bases respectively, with 22 bases between them. CDR3 nucleotides: TGTGCCAGCACCTCTCGGTATGAAGGGTGGCATAGCAATCAGCCCCAGCATTTT. Amino acid sequence: CASTSRYEGWHSNQPQHF.